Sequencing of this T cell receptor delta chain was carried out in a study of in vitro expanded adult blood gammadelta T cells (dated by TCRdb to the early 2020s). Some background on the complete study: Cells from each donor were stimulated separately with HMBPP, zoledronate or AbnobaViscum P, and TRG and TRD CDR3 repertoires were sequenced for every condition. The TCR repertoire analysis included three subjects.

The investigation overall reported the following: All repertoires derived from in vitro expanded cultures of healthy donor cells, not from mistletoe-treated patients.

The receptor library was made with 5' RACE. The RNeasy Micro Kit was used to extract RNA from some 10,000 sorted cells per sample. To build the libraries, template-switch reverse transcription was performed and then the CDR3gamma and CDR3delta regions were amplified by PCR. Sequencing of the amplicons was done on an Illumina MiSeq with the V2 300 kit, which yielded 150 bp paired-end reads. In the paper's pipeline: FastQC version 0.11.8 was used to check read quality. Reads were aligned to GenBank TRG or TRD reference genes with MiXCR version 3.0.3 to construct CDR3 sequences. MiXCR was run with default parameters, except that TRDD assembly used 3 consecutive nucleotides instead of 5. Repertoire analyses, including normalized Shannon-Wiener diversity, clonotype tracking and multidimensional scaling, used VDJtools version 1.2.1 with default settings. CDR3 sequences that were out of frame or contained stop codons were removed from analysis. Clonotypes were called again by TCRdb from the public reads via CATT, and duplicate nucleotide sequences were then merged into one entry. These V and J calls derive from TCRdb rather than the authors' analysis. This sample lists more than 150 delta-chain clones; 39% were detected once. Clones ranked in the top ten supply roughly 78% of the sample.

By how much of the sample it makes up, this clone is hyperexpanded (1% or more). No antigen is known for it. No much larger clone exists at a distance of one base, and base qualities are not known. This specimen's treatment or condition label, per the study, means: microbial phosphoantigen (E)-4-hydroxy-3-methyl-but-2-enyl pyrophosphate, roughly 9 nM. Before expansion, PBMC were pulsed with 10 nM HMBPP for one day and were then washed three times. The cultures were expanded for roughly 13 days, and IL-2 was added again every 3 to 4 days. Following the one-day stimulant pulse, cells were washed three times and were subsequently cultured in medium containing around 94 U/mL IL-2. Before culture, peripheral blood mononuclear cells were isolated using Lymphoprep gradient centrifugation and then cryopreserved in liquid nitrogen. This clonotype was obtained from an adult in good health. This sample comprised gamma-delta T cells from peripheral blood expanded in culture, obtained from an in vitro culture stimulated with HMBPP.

CDR3 sequence: CACDTVGNPIRDKLIF. The sequence in DNA is TGTGCCTGTGACACCGTAGGGAACCCAATCCGCGATAAACTCATCTTT. The sequence is built from TRDV2 and TRDJ1, with the D gene not clear enough to name. Per the germline V gene, GEAIGNYY is the CDR1 and EKD is the CDR2. Spanning cysteine to phenylalanine, the CDR3 consists of 16 amino acids. Only the CDR3 portion is preserved as DNA: 48 bases, with reading frame beginning at the first base. A distance of 17 bases separates the germline ends of V and J, which lose 0 bases and 4 bases respectively.